This entry lists 21 T cell receptor beta chains sequenced from one sample in a study of cytomegalovirus exposure and HLA in healthy donors. Clones were read by immunoSEQ multiplex PCR, and TCRdb kept only the in-frame ones, dropping some. The data hold tens of thousands of clones, with around 95% observed a single time. The specimen was PBMCs. The receptors derive from a woman between 18 and 30 years old in good health and CMV-seronegative.

The chain has TRBV29-1 and TRBJ2-5, with 9 nucleotides matching TRBD1. The CDR3 runs 14 residues. V was clipped by 7 bases and J by 5 bases; unmatched bases: 11. Germline V lookup: CDR1 SQVTM, CDR2 ANQGSEA. The CDR3 DNA sequence: TGCAGCGGCTTTGTGGACAGGGGAGGGGAGACCCAGTACTTC. Translation gives CSGFVDRGGETQYF.

Regarding this clone: An end of the junction does not agree with germline; a read error may underlie this. The same CDR3 also results from other DNA sequences found in this sample. The V and J genes are TRBV27 and TRBJ1-1, with no clear D. The CDR3 has 17 residues. Germline V CDR1 and CDR2: MNHEY, SMNVEV (reference sequence). The CDR3 spells CASSLSAGRLVNTEAFF. CDR3 nucleotides: TGTGCTAGCAGTTTATCGGCTGGGAGACTCGTGAACACTGAAGCTTTCTTT.

J is TRBJ2-5 and V is TRBV5-6, with 8 bases matching TRBD2. Trimming at V came to 0 bases and at J to 0 bases, leaving 13 bases not matched to a gene. The CDR3 is made up of 19 amino acids. The germline V gene has CDR1 SGHDT and CDR2 YYEEEE. The CDR3 DNA is TGTGCCAGCAGCTTGGGGCGAGAGCGGGAGTCGCGGTACCAAGAGACCCAGTACTTC. Amino acids: CASSLGRERESRYQETQYF.

The rearrangement links TRBV7-9 to TRBJ2-3, with D tentatively TRBD2 (5 bases). The CDR3 is made up of 14 amino acids. V was pared by 2 bases and J by 1 base, with 7 bases between. Germline V CDR1 and CDR2: SEHNR, FQNEAQ (reference sequence). DNA of the CDR3: TGTGCCAGCAGCTTAACCGGGGGCACAGATACGCAGTATTTT. This translates into CASSLTGGTDTQYF. The whole variable domain, remainder taken from reference TRBV7-9 and TRBJ2-3, is DTGVSQNPRHKITKRGQNVTFRCDPISEHNRLYWYRQTLGQGPEFLTYFQNEAQLEKSRLLSDRFSAERPKGSFSTLEIQRTEQGDSAMYLCASSLTGGTDTQYFGPGTRLTVL.

This clone was found once. Other DNA sequences in this sample translate to the same CDR3. This chain connects TRBV18 to TRBJ2-7; 9 nucleotides agree with TRBD1. CDR1 and CDR2 from the germline V gene are KGHSH and LQKENI. This CDR3 has 14 residues. J was trimmed by 3 bases and V by 3 bases; bases with no gene match: 3. CDR3 nucleotides: TGTGCCAGCTCACCCCGACAGGGGGTCTACGAGCAGTACTTC. It is translated as CASSPRQGVYEQYF.

This chain joins TRBV7-9 and TRBJ2-7, with 8 bases lining up with TRBD1. The CDR3 contains 15 residues. In germline, CDR1 is SEHNR, CDR2 FQNEAQ (reference sequence). With 5 bases clipped from V and 3 bases from J, the junction kept 9 bases outside the gene matches. CDR3 in DNA: TGTGCCAGCAGCCGGACAGGGCGAAAGAACTACGAGCAGTACTTC. Amino acid sequence: CASSRTGRKNYEQYF.

The chain couples TRBV5-1 to TRBJ2-1, with TRBD2 matching 7 bases. After removal of 6 bases from V and 3 bases from J, the junction contained 12 bases not matched to a gene. Looked up from germline, CDR1 is SGHRS and CDR2 is YFSETQ. This CDR3 has 16 residues. In DNA, the CDR3 is TGCGCCAGCACCTTAACAGCGGGGTTACTCTACAATGAGCAGTTCTTC. This sequence encodes CASTLTAGLLYNEQFF.

This clone has a single count. The chain carries TRBV19 and TRBJ2-7, with 8 positions matching TRBD1. CDR1 is LNHDA, CDR2 SQIVND, per germline (reference sequence). The CDR3 extends over 15 amino acids. Trimming at V came to 5 bases and at J to 0 bases, leaving 6 bases not matched to a gene. The CDR3 nucleotides are TGTGCCAGTAGTTACCGACAGGGGATCTCCTACGAGCAGTACTTC. The encoded protein is CASSYRQGISYEQYF.

The CDR3 protein is CASSPRSSVDEQYF. In nucleotides, the CDR3 is TGCGCCAGCAGCCCCCGGTCTTCGGTCGACGAGCAGTACTTC. This rearrangement joins TRBV4-3 to TRBJ2-7; D is unclear. This CDR3 region has 14 residues. Germline-derived CDR1 and CDR2 are LGHNA and YSLEER. With 4 bases removed from V and 5 bases from J, the gap between germline ends came to 15 bases.

This chain links TRBV12-5 with TRBJ2-3, with D possibly TRBD1 on 8 matching bases. The CDR3 consists of 16 residues. The germline gives CDR1 LGHNT, CDR2 FRNRAP. V lost 2 bases and J lost 6, with 18 bases in between. The CDR3 spells CASGLILTGEGDTQYF. CDR3 DNA: TGTGCTAGTGGTTTGATTCTGACAGGGGAGGGTGATACGCAGTATTTT. The variable domain in full, completed from reference TRBV12-5 and TRBJ2-3, reads DARVTQTPRHKVTEMGQEVTMRCQPILGHNTVFWYRQTMMQGLELLAYFRNRAPLDDSGMPKDRFSAEMPDATLATLKIQPSEPRDSAVYFCASGLILTGEGDTQYFGPGTRLTVL.

The chain is built from TRBV6-4 and TRBJ2-5; TRBD2 agrees at 12 bases. With 5 bases clipped from V and 2 bases from J, the junction kept 3 bases outside the gene matches. The CDR3 runs 15 residues. The germline V gene has CDR1 MRHNA and CDR2 SNTAGT. The CDR3 coding sequence is TGTGCCAGCAGTTTGACTAGCGGGAGTCAAGAGACCCAGTACTTC. It codes for CASSLTSGSQETQYF.

V is TRBV5-1 and J is TRBJ2-2, with D perhaps matching TRBD1 (5 bases). Germline V gives CDR1 SGHRS, CDR2 YFSETQ. This CDR3 is 12 amino acids long. Trimming took 7 bases from V and 2 from J, leaving 6 bases between them. The CDR3 DNA reads TGCGCCAGCCAGGGAAACACCGGGGAGCTGTTTTTT. Amino acid sequence: CASQGNTGELFF.

This chain uses TRBV6-1 with TRBJ2-7; D gene uncertain. CDR3 size: 14 residues. V was trimmed by 10 bases and J by 0 bases, leaving 16 bases between them. Germline lookup yields CDR1 MNHNS and CDR2 SASEGT. The CDR3 is CAIRPPGSSYEQYF. Here the CDR3 DNA reads TGTGCCATAAGACCCCCAGGAAGCTCCTACGAGCAGTACTTC.

The V gene is TRBV2, the J gene TRBJ1-2, with a possible D match to TRBD1 (5 bases). The germline V gene encodes CDR1 SNHLY and CDR2 FYNNEI. The V end was cut by 3 bases, the J end by 7 bases, with 15 bases between. The CDR3 is 14 residues long. The CDR3 sequence: CASSEGRGRVGYTF. The CDR3 DNA is TGTGCCAGCAGTGAGGGAAGGGGTCGGGTTGGCTACACCTTC. The entire variable domain, with the rest obtained from reference TRBV2 and TRBJ1-2, is as follows: EPEVTQTPSHQVTQMGQEVILRCVPISNHLYFYWYRQILGQKVEFLVSFYNNEISEKSEIFDDQFSVERPDGSNFTLKIRSTKLEDSAMYFCASSEGRGRVGYTFGSGTRLTVV.

The CDR3 DNA reads TGCGCCAGCAGCTTGGACGCGGTAGGCTCCTATAATTCACCCCTCCACTTT. Translated, it gives CASSLDAVGSYNSPLHF. The rearrangement joins TRBV5-1 to TRBJ1-6; D unclear. The length of the CDR3 is 17 residues. With 0 bases removed from V and 0 bases from J, the gap between germline ends came to 10 bases. CDR1 is SGHRS and CDR2 is YFSETQ in the germline V gene.

The chain has TRBV7-2 and TRBJ2-1; 14 nucleotides match TRBD2. After removal of 5 bases from V and 9 bases from J, the junction contained 9 bases not matched to a gene. Germline loops: CDR1 SGHTA, CDR2 FQGNSA. The CDR3 extends over 16 amino acids. The DNA for the CDR3 is TGTGCCAGCAGCCCCCACCGAGGACTAGCGGGGGGTGAGCAGTTCTTC. Its protein product is CASSPHRGLAGGEQFF.

V usage is TRBV18 and J usage is TRBJ1-1, with 8 bases identical to TRBD1. With V trimmed by 8 bases and J by 3 bases, 5 bases remained unmatched. CDR3 length: 13 amino acids. Germline values: CDR1 KGHSH, CDR2 LQKENI. CDR3 bases: TGTGCCAGCATACAGGGGGGCGACACTGAAGCTTTCTTT. Its protein is CASIQGGDTEAFF.

The rearrangement links TRBV7-9 to TRBJ2-7, with 10 bases fitting TRBD1. The CDR3 spans 13 residues. V was pared by 7 bases and J by 4 bases, with 4 bases of the junction left unmatched. Germline V gene lookup returns CDR1 SEHNR and CDR2 FQNEAQ (reference sequence). CDR3 residues: CASNPGQGYEQYF. The CDR3 bases are TGTGCCAGCAACCCGGGACAGGGGTACGAGCAGTACTTC.

The gene calls are TRBV5-1 and TRBJ1-5, with 9 bases fitting TRBD1. V was clipped by 0 bases and J by 2 bases; unmatched bases: 0. The CDR3 has 15 residues. CDR1 and CDR2 (germline): SGHRS, YFSETQ. The CDR3 spells CASSLGDRGNQPQHF. The CDR3 DNA reads as TGCGCCAGCAGCTTGGGGGACAGGGGCAATCAGCCCCAGCATTTT.

This chain connects TRBV6-5 to TRBJ2-5; tentative D call: TRBD2 (5 bases). The length of the CDR3 is 14 residues. Germline values: CDR1 MNHEY, CDR2 SVGAGI. Trimming pared 0 bases from V and 1 base from J, leaving 6 bases between. For the CDR3, the DNA is TGTGCCAGCAGTTACTCTGGGAGCCAAGAGACCCAGTACTTC. Translated, it gives CASSYSGSQETQYF.

The V and J genes are TRBV19 and TRBJ1-6, with 10 bases lining up with TRBD1. With 5 bases clipped from V and 8 bases from J, the junction kept 9 bases outside the gene matches. The CDR3 extends over 16 amino acids. Germline lookup yields CDR1 LNHDA and CDR2 SQIVND (reference sequence). CDR3 sequence (DNA): TGTGCCAGTAGTTACGACAGGGGGCTTCGGGATTCACCCCTCCACTTT. Translating it yields CASSYDRGLRDSPLHF.